The 27 T cell receptor beta chains below were found in one sample sequenced in a study of blood T cell repertoires in COVID-19. Using immunoSEQ multiplex PCR, the repertoire was profiled, and TCRdb retains in-frame clones only, with some absent. The repertoire holds some 200,000 clones, with approximately 87% as singletons. Sequenced: PBMCs or T cells enriched from blood (not recorded which). These receptors were taken from a woman aged 50 to 65 in a cohort exposed to, infected with or recovered from COVID-19 (not recorded which).

The gene calls are TRBV11-3 and TRBJ1-4; D is undetermined. The germline gives CDR1 SGHNT, CDR2 YENEEA. Trimming took off 0 bases at V and 0 bases at J, with 8 bases between the two ends. The CDR3 has 16 residues. CDR3 protein: CASSLDFRTTNEKLFF. The DNA for the CDR3 is TGTGCCAGCAGCTTAGATTTCAGAACAACTAATGAAAAACTGTTTTTT.

This chain links TRBV7-2 with TRBJ1-1, with 9 bases that match TRBD1. Germline assignment: CDR1 SGHTA and CDR2 FQGNSA. V dropped 5 bases and J dropped 1; count of bases not matched to a gene: 5. The CDR3 is made up of 15 amino acids. CDR3 protein: CASSTYRGRNTEAFF. The CDR3 DNA sequence: TGTGCCAGCAGCACCTACAGGGGGCGGAACACTGAAGCTTTCTTT.

The chain carries TRBV4-3 and TRBJ2-7; D is undetermined. This CDR3 is built from 13 residues. Trimming left V 0 bases short and J 1 base short, with 4 bases between. Germline V gives CDR1 LGHNA, CDR2 YSLEER. The CDR3 DNA is TGCGCCAGCAGCCAAGACAATTCCTACGAGCAGTACTTC. It specifies CASSQDNSYEQYF.

The CDR3 loop reads CASSSGVAYEQYF. CDR3 in DNA: TGTGCCAGCAGTTCCGGGGTCGCCTACGAGCAGTACTTC. This rearrangement joins TRBV27 to TRBJ2-7, with a possible D match to TRBD2 (5 bases). The V gene lost 4 bases and the J gene lost 2 bases, with 9 bases spanning the gap. CDR1 and CDR2 from the germline V gene are MNHEY and SMNVEV (reference sequence). This CDR3 comprises 13 residues.

The V gene is TRBV5-1, the J gene TRBJ1-2; possibly TRBD1 for D (6 bases). CDR1 is SGHRS and CDR2 is YFSETQ in the germline V gene. The CDR3 extends over 15 amino acids. Trimming removed 4 bases from V and 3 bases from J, with 16 bases in between. CDR3 DNA sequence: TGCGCCAGCAGCCCCGGGCCGGGACAAGACTATGGCTACACCTTC. Its translation is CASSPGPGQDYGYTF.

The chain joins TRBV7-2 to TRBJ2-3; TRBD2 aligns across 8 bases. Germline trimming cut 5 bases from V and 14 bases from J; bases unmatched to any gene: 6. The CDR3 is 11 residues long. In germline, CDR1 is SGHTA, CDR2 FQGNSA. The CDR3 region has the DNA TGTGCCAGCAGCGTCGGGACTAGGAGGTATTTT. This translates into CASSVGTRRYF.

This chain links TRBV19 with TRBJ1-5; D not certain. Germline V gene data show CDR1 as LNHDA and CDR2 as SQIVND (reference sequence). V was pared by 5 bases and J by 5 bases, with 16 bases between. CDR3 length: 15 amino acids. The CDR3 here is CASSPQVRLHQPQHF. CDR3 bases: TGTGCCAGTAGTCCCCAGGTCAGGCTCCATCAGCCCCAGCATTTT.

This clone was detected only a few times. The rearrangement uses TRBV5-5 and TRBJ2-3; 7 bases are shared with TRBD2. The CDR3 length is 16 residues. V trimming: 2 bases; J trimming: 2 bases; junction bases outside the gene matches: 8. CDR1 is SGHKS, CDR2 YYEKEE, per germline (reference sequence). The CDR3 coding sequence is TGTGCCAGCAGCTTCCTGACTAGCCATGTCACAGATACGCAGTATTTT. This gives the protein CASSFLTSHVTDTQYF. Using reference TRBV5-5 and TRBJ2-3 for the parts outside the CDR3, the full variable domain is DAGVTQSPTHLIKTRGQQVTLRCSPISGHKSVSWYQQVLGQGPQFIFQYYEKEERGRGNFPDRFSARQFPNYSSELNVNALLLGDSALYLCASSFLTSHVTDTQYFGPGTRLTVL.

This clone has a single count. The V and J genes are TRBV30 and TRBJ2-2, with D uncertain. The V gene's germline CDR1 is GTSNPN and CDR2 SVGIG (reference sequence). The CDR3 runs to 12 residues. V was shortened by 2 bases and J by 7 bases, with 8 bases between the two germline ends. Here the CDR3 DNA reads TGTGCCTGGAGTCAGATTTTCGGGGAGCTGTTTTTT. As protein: CAWSQIFGELFF.

This chain joins TRBV29-1 and TRBJ1-1; D perhaps matches TRBD1 (5 bases). Per the germline V gene, CDR1 is SQVTM and CDR2 is ANQGSEA. The length of the CDR3 is 14 residues. V was clipped by 1 base and J by 8 bases, with 17 bases between them. CDR3 amino acids: CSVEAQDQGPEAFF. CDR3 DNA: TGCAGCGTTGAAGCACAGGATCAAGGCCCAGAAGCTTTCTTT.

V usage is TRBV6-2 or TRBV6-3 and J usage is TRBJ1-2; the D gene is possibly TRBD1 (6 bases). The CDR3 has 14 amino acids. Germline CDR1 reads MNHEY; CDR2 reads SVGEGT. V lost 6 bases, J lost 4 bases, and 15 bases lay in between. The CDR3 loop is CASSLTGSLYGYTF. In DNA form, the CDR3 reads TGTGCCAGCAGCCTGACAGGATCCCTCTATGGCTACACCTTC.

The CDR3 DNA sequence: TGCGCCAGCAGTGTCGCCAGGCCGGATCAGCCCCAGCATTTT. Translated, it gives CASSVARPDQPQHF. The chain carries TRBV10-1 and TRBJ1-5; no clear D gene. The germline V and J ends were trimmed by 4 bases and 5 bases, with 12 bases remaining between them. The CDR3 extends over 14 amino acids. The germline gives CDR1 WNHNN, CDR2 SYGVQD (reference sequence).

The chain recombines TRBV7-3 with TRBJ2-7; 8 bases fit TRBD1. V was pared by 5 bases and J by 0 bases, with 6 bases of the junction left unmatched. This CDR3 contains 15 residues. The germline V gene has CDR1 SGHTA and CDR2 FQGTGA. The CDR3 region has the DNA TGTGCCAGCAGCCTAGGACAGGGAGGCTCCTACGAGCAGTACTTC. Translating gives CASSLGQGGSYEQYF.

V usage is TRBV7-2 and J usage is TRBJ2-5, with TRBD2 matching 10 bases. This CDR3 spans 15 amino acids. V dropped 0 bases and J dropped 8; count of bases not matched to a gene: 6. CDR1 is SGHTA, CDR2 FQGNSA, per germline. In nucleotides, the CDR3 is TGTGCCAGCAGCTTAGCGCTCGCTAGCGGGGGAACCCAGTACTTC. Translating gives CASSLALASGGTQYF.

This chain links TRBV7-2 with TRBJ2-2; 7 positions agree with TRBD1. Germline CDR1 SGHTA, CDR2 FQGNSA. The CDR3 is 15 amino acids. V shed 5 bases, J shed 0 bases, and the junction held 3 bases outside the gene matches. The CDR3 DNA is TGTGCCAGCAGCAGACAGGGCGCGAACACCGGGGAGCTGTTTTTT. Its protein is CASSRQGANTGELFF.

The chain couples TRBV28 to TRBJ1-1, with 10 nucleotides matching TRBD1. V was clipped by 6 bases and J by 5 bases; unmatched bases: 6. Germline V gives CDR1 MDHEN, CDR2 SYDVKM. This CDR3 comprises 14 residues. The CDR3 protein is CASRWTGGGTEAFF. In DNA form, the CDR3 reads TGTGCCAGCAGATGGACAGGGGGAGGGACTGAAGCTTTCTTT.

The V and J genes are TRBV11-3 and TRBJ2-3, with 8 nucleotides matching TRBD1. After removal of 0 bases from V and 9 bases from J, the junction contained 20 bases not matched to a gene. Germline V CDR1 and CDR2: SGHNT, YENEEA. This CDR3 has 19 residues. CDR3 sequence (DNA): TGTGCCAGCAGCTTAGATCGGAGAACCCGGGACAGGTCTCTGTGGACGCAGTATTTT. Encoded protein: CASSLDRRTRDRSLWTQYF.

The chain combines TRBV24-1 with TRBJ1-1; D call uncertain. CDR3 length: 14 amino acids. Germline V gene lookup returns CDR1 KGHDR and CDR2 SFDVKD. The ends were cut back, 4 bases at V and 1 base at J, with 9 bases in the middle. As DNA, the CDR3 is TGTGCCACCAGTGACAGTCAGGAGAACACTGAAGCTTTCTTT. Protein sequence: CATSDSQENTEAFF.

The rearrangement joins TRBV7-8 to TRBJ2-1, with 8 bases lining up with TRBD2. Germline lookup yields CDR1 SGHVS and CDR2 FQNEAQ. This CDR3 contains 16 residues. V was clipped by 4 bases and J by 6 bases; unmatched bases: 11. CDR3 amino acids: CASSSVGRGVSNEQFF. CDR3 sequence (DNA): TGTGCCAGCAGCTCAGTGGGGCGGGGGGTCTCCAATGAGCAGTTCTTC. The full variable domain, with the rest looked up from reference TRBV7-8 and TRBJ2-1, is GAGVSQSPRYKVAKRGQDVALRCDPISGHVSLFWYQQALGQGPEFLTYFQNEAQLDKSGLPSDRFFAERPEGSVSTLKIQRTQQEDSAVYLCASSSVGRGVSNEQFFGPGTRLTVL.

This chain connects TRBV7-9 to TRBJ2-5; TRBD1 agrees at 8 bases. The CDR3 is 12 amino acids. With 3 bases clipped from V and 10 bases from J, the junction kept 4 bases outside the gene matches. Looked up from germline, CDR1 is SEHNR and CDR2 is FQNEAQ (reference sequence). The CDR3 protein is CASSLTGVDQYF. The CDR3, as DNA: TGTGCCAGCAGCTTGACAGGGGTCGACCAGTACTTC.

The chain is built from TRBV5-5 and TRBJ1-2; the D is unclear. CDR1 is SGHKS, CDR2 YYEKEE, per germline (reference sequence). Trimming left V 2 bases short and J 4 bases short, with 18 bases between. This CDR3 has 16 amino acids. The CDR3 region is CASSFQYVPRGYGYTF. The CDR3 bases are TGTGCCAGCAGCTTCCAATACGTCCCTCGGGGCTATGGCTACACCTTC.

This chain uses TRBV5-1 with TRBJ2-1, with 9 bases matching TRBD1. CDR1 is SGHRS and CDR2 is YFSETQ in the germline V gene. This CDR3 is built from 16 residues. After removal of 4 bases from V and 5 bases from J, the junction contained 10 bases not matched to a gene. CDR3 sequence: CASSDAGTGFNNEQFF. Written as DNA, the CDR3 is TGCGCCAGCAGCGATGCCGGGACAGGGTTTAACAATGAGCAGTTCTTC.

The count of this clone is one. The chain recombines TRBV6-4 with TRBJ2-1, with TRBD2 identical over 8 bases. The CDR3 has 14 amino acids. V dropped 8 bases and J dropped 6; count of bases not matched to a gene: 9. In germline, CDR1 is MRHNA, CDR2 SNTAGT. Here the CDR3 DNA reads TGTGCCAGCTCTGCCTCGGGGGGGCCCAATGAGCAGTTCTTC. Translation gives CASSASGGPNEQFF.

This chain's CDR3 is CASSLGRGGGAKQYF. CDR3 coding DNA: TGTGCCAGCAGCTTAGGACGGGGCGGGGGAGCCAAGCAGTACTTC. The chain uses TRBV7-9 and TRBJ2-7; 7 bases fit TRBD2. V lost 1 base and J lost 8; bases outside the gene matches: 11. CDR1 and CDR2 (germline): SEHNR, FQNEAQ (reference sequence). The CDR3 is 15 residues long.

The chain uses TRBV12-5 and TRBJ2-1; possibly TRBD1 for D (5 bases). Trimming left V 4 bases short and J 6 bases short, with 19 bases between. Germline V lookup: CDR1 LGHNT, CDR2 FRNRAP. This CDR3 is 16 amino acids long. CDR3 DNA sequence: TGTGCTAGTGGTTGGCTTTCGGCCTCCAGGGCCAATGAGCAGTTCTTC. The encoded protein is CASGWLSASRANEQFF. The variable domain in full, completed from reference TRBV12-5 and TRBJ2-1, reads DARVTQTPRHKVTEMGQEVTMRCQPILGHNTVFWYRQTMMQGLELLAYFRNRAPLDDSGMPKDRFSAEMPDATLATLKIQPSEPRDSAVYFCASGWLSASRANEQFFGPGTRLTVL.

This rearrangement joins TRBV28 to TRBJ1-2; 7 bases map to TRBD1. The V gene end was trimmed by 2 bases and the J gene end by 8 bases; junction bases not matched to a gene: 5. Per the germline V gene, CDR1 is MDHEN and CDR2 is SYDVKM. The CDR3 contains 13 residues. CDR3 protein: CASSLNRGYGYTF. The CDR3 bases are TGTGCCAGCAGTTTAAACAGGGGTTACGGCTACACCTTC.

The chain employs TRBV6-5 and TRBJ1-1, with D possibly TRBD1 on 6 matching bases. Germline CDR1 MNHEY, CDR2 SVGAGI. Trimming left V 5 bases short and J 0 bases short, with 13 bases between. The CDR3 spans 15 residues. CDR3 in amino acids: CASSITGTMNTEAFF. The DNA of the CDR3 is TGTGCCAGCAGTATAACCGGGACAATGAACACTGAAGCTTTCTTT.